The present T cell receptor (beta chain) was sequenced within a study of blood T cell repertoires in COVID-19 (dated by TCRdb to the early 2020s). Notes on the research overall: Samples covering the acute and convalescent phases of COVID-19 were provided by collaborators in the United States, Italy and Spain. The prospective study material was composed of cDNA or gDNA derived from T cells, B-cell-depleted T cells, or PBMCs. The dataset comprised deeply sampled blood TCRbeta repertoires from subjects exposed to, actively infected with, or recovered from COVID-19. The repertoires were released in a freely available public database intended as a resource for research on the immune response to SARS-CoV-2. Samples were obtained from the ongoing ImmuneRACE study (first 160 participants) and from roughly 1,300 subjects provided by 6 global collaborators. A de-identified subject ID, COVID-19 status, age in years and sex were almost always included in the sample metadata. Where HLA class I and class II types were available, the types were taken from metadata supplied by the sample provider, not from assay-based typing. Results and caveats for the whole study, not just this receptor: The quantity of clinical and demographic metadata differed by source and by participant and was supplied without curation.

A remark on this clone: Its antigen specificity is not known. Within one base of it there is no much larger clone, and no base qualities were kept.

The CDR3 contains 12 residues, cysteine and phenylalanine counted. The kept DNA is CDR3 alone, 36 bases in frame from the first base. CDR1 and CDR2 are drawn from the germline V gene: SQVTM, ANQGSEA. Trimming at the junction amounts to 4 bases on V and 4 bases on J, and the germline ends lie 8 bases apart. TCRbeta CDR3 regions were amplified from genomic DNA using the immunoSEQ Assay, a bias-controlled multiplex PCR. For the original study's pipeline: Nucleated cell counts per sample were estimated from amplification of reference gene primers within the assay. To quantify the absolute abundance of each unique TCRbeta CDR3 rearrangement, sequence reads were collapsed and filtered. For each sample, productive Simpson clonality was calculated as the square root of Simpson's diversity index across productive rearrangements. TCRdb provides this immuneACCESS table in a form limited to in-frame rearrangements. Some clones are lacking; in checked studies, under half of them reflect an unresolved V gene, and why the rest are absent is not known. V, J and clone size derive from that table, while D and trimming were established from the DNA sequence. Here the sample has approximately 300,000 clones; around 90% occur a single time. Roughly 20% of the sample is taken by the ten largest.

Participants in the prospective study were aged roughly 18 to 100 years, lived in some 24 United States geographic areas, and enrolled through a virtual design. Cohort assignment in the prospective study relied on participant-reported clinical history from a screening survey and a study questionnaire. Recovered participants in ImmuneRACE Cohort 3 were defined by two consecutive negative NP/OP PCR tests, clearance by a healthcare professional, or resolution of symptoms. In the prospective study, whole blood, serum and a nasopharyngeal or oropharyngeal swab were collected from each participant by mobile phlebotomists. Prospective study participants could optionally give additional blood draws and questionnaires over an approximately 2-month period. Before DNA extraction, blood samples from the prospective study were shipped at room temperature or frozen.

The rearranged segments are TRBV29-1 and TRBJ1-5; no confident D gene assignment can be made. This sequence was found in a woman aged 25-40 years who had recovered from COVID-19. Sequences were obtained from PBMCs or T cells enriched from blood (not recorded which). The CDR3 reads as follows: CSVGAENQPQHF. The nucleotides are TGCAGCGTTGGGGCAGAGAATCAGCCCCAGCATTTT.